This section outlines one TCR beta chain sequence together with its context. Its antigen is still unknown. No much larger clone is present one base from it, and per-base qualities are unavailable. The immunoSEQ Assay, a bias-controlled multiplex PCR, was used to amplify TCRbeta CDR3 regions from genomic DNA. In the source study's methods: The number of nucleated cells in each sample was estimated from the amplification of reference gene primers within the assay. Sequence reads were collapsed and filtered to measure the absolute abundance of every unique TCRbeta CDR3 rearrangement. For each sample, productive Simpson clonality was calculated as the square root of Simpson's diversity index over productive rearrangements. TCRdb retrieved this table from immuneACCESS and kept in-frame rearrangements only. Not all clones are present; in checked studies, unresolved V genes account for under half, and no reason is known for the remainder. Clone size and the V and J calls come from that table; the DNA yielded D and trimming. The sample table holds some 80,000 clones, of which roughly 91% were seen once. Roughly a fifth of the sample is taken by the ten largest.

Each collaborating institution followed its own protocols to collect whole blood in K2EDTA tubes. For TCRbeta analysis, collaborator samples were shipped as frozen whole blood, as isolated PBMCs, or as DNA extracted from either sample type. This sample is drawn from a study of blood T cell repertoires in COVID-19 (dated by TCRdb to 2020 to 2022). In the study overall: Samples covering the acute and convalescent phases of COVID-19 were provided by collaborators in the United States, Italy and Spain. Where HLA class I and class II types were available, the types were taken from metadata supplied by the sample provider, not from assay-based typing. A freely available public database, intended as a resource for researchers studying the immune response to SARS-CoV-2, is where the repertoires were released. Nearly every sample came with metadata listing a de-identified subject ID, COVID-19 status, age in years and sex. The samples were drawn from the first 160 participants of the ongoing ImmuneRACE study and from more than 1,000 subjects provided by 6 global collaborators. The dataset comprised deeply sampled blood TCRbeta repertoires from subjects exposed to, actively infected with, or recovered from COVID-19. The material from the prospective study consisted of cDNA or gDNA derived from T cells, B-cell-depleted T cells, or PBMCs. On the study overall, not on this receptor specifically: How much clinical and demographic metadata was included differed by source and by participant, and the metadata was provided uncurated.

Relative to germline, V is 1 base shorter and J is 8 bases shorter, with 15 bases between their ends. Taken from cysteine to phenylalanine, the CDR3 has 16 residues. Just CDR3 DNA is preserved here, 48 bases in frame from base 1. The germline V gene provides CDR1 MGHRA and CDR2 YSYEKL. Specimen: peripheral blood. The sequence is built from TRBV4-1 and TRBJ2-6; no D gene is confidently identified. This TCR was sampled from a human donor in a cohort sampled during active COVID-19. The bases read TGCGCCAGCAGCCAAGGAAGACTCGACCGGACCAACGTCCTGACTTTC. Translated, this is CASSQGRLDRTNVLTF.